Sequencing of this T cell receptor beta chain was carried out in a study of T cells in Graves' hyperthyroidism and ophthalmopathy. This clonotype was seen ten or more times. The antigen is undetermined. RNA transcripts gave rise to amplified TCR beta CDR3 regions. TCR CDR3 underwent first-round RT-PCR with the HTBI primer set. From the multiplex PCR reads, TCRdb called clonotypes with MiXCR, one entry per CDR3 protein. The sample holds 310,000 or so distinct CDR3 sequences, about a sixth seen once. Each person with ophthalmopathy scored at least 3 on the Clinical Activity Score, reached NOSPECS grade 4 or higher, and had been ill under 3 months. Extraction of PBMCs used about 9.2 ml of fresh peripheral blood. Germline CDR1 MDHEN, CDR2 SYDVKM. The CDR3 spans 16 residues. J lost 4 bases, V lost 5 bases, and 9 bases had no gene match. Study-wide findings and caveats: Most thyroid clonotypes expanded above 0.001 were also detected in blood. The model forecast ophthalmopathy, anticipating it by a median approximately 7 months before onset.

Sequencing used blood. The source is a woman aged 55-75 years with Graves' ophthalmopathy. The chain has TRBV28 and TRBJ1-4; 8 nucleotides agree with TRBD1. For the CDR3, the DNA is TGTGCCAGCAGTCCAGACGTTGACAGGGGTAATGAAAAACTGTTTTTT. It specifies CASSPDVDRGNEKLFF.